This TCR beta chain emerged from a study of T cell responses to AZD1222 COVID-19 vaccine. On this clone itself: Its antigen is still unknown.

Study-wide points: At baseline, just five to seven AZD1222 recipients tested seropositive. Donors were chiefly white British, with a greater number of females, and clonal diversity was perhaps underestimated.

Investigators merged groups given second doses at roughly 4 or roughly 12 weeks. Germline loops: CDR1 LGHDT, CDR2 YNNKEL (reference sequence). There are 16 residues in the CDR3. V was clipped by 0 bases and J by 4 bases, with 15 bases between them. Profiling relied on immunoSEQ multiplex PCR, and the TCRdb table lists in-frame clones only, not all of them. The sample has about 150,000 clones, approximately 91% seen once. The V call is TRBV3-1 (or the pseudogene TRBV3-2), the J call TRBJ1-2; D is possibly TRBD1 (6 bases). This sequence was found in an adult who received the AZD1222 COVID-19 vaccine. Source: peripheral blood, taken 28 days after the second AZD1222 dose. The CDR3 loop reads CASSQDWGGVIYGYTF. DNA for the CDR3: TGTGCCAGCAGCCAAGATTGGGGGGGCGTTATCTATGGCTACACCTTC.